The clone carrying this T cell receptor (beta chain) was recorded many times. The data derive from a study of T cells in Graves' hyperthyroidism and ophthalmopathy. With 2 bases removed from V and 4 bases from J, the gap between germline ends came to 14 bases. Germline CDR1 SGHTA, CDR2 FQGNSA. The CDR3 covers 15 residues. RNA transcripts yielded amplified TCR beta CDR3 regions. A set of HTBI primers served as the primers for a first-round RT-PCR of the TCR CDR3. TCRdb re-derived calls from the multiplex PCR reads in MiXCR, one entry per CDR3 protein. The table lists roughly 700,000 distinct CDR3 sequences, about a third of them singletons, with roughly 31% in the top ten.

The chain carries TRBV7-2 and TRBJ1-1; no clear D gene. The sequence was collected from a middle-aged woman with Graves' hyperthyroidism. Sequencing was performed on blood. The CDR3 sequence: CASSLSLGRVTEAFF. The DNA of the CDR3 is TGTGCCAGCAGCTTAAGCCTTGGGAGGGTCACTGAAGCTTTCTTT. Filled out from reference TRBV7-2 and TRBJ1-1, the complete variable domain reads GAGVSQSPSNKVTEKGKDVELRCDPISGHTALYWYRQSLGQGLEFLIYFQGNSAPDKSGLPSDRFSAERTGGSVSTLTIQRTQQEDSAVYLCASSLSLGRVTEAFFGQGTRLTVV.